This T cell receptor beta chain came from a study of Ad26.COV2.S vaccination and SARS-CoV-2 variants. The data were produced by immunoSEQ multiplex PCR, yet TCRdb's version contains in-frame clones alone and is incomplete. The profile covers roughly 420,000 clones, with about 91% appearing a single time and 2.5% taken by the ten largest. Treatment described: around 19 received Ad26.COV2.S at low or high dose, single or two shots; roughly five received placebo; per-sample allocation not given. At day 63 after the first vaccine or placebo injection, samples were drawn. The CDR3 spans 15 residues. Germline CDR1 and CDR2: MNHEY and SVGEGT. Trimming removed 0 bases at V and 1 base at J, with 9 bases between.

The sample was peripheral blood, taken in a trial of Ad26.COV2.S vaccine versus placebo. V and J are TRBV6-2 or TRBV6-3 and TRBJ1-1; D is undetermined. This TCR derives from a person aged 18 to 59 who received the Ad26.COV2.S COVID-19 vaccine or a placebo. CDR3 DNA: TGTGCCAGCAGTTACTCGGAAATAAGGAACACTGAAGCTTTCTTT. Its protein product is CASSYSEIRNTEAFF.